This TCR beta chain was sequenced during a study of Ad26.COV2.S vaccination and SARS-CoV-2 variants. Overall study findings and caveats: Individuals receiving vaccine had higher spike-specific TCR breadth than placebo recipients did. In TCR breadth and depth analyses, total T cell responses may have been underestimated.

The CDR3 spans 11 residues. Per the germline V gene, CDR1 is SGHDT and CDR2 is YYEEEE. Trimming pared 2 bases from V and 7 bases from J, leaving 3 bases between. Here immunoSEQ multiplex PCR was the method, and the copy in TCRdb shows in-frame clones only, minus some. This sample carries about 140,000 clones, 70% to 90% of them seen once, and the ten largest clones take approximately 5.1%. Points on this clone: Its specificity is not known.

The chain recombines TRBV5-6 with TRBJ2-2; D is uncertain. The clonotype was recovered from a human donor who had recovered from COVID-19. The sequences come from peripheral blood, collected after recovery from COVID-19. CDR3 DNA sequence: TGTGCCAGCAGCTTTGACGGGGAGCTGTTTTTT. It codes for CASSFDGELFF.